This T cell receptor beta chain is drawn from a study of blood T cell repertoires in COVID-19. Overall study: PBMCs, B-cell-depleted T cells, or T cells provided the cDNA or gDNA that made up the material.

TCRdb keeps only in-frame clones here, not all; method: immunoSEQ multiplex PCR. The data hold under 95,000 clones, with around 80% observed a single time. Trimming shortened V by 0 bases and J by 2 bases, and 10 bases separated the two germline ends. The germline gives CDR1 KGHDR, CDR2 SFDVKD. The CDR3 totals 15 residues. The J gene is TRBJ2-7, the V gene TRBV24-1; possible D gene TRBD1, 6 bases. Sequencing was carried out using peripheral blood. The origin of this receptor is a man in his 60s with active or convalescent COVID-19. CDR3 coding DNA: TGTGCCACCAGTGATTTGGACAGGCCCACCTACGAGCAGTACTTC. It specifies CATSDLDRPTYEQYF.